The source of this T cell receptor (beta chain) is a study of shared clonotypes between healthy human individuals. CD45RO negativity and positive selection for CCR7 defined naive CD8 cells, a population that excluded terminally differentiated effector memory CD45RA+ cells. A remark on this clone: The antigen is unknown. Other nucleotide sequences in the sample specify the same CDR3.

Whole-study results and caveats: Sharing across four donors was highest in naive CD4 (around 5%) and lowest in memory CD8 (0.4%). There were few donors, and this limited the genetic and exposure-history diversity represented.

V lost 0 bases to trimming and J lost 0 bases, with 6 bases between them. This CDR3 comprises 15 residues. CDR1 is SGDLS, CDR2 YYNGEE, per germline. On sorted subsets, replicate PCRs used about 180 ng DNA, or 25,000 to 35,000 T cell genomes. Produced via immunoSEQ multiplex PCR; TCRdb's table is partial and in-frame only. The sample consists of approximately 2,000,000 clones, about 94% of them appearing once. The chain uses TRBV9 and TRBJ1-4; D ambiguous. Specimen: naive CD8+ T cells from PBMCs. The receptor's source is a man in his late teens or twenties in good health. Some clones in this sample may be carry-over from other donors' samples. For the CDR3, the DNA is TGTGCCAGCAGCGTAGGGAGTGCAACTAATGAAAAACTGTTTTTT. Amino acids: CASSVGSATNEKLFF.